This T cell receptor beta chain was profiled in a study of T cell responses to AZD1222 COVID-19 vaccine. Study-level points and caveats: Spike-specific TCR breadth and depth went up after people got two AZD1222 doses. Reportedly, close to half of spike-specific TCRs are directed against unmutated variant regions. Baseline seropositivity characterized only a handful of AZD1222 recipients. Repertoires were obtained solely post-peak T cell response.

Only in-frame clones appear in the TCRdb table, and some are missing; sequencing was by immunoSEQ multiplex PCR. The sample holds over 130,000 clones, about 90% seen once. V lost 1 base to trimming and J lost 4 bases, with 4 bases between them. CDR1 is SGHTA and CDR2 is FQGNSA in the germline V gene. The CDR3 runs to 12 residues. Notes on this clone: Antigen unknown.

This material consisted of peripheral blood, taken 28 days after the second dose of the MenACWY control vaccine. The receptor was isolated from an adult who received the MenACWY meningococcal vaccine as a control. The gene calls are TRBV7-2 and TRBJ2-5; D remains unclear. DNA for the CDR3: TGTGCCAGCAGCTTAGTACGAGAGACCCAGTACTTC. Its protein product is CASSLVRETQYF.